This T cell receptor beta chain was identified in a study of cytomegalovirus exposure and HLA in healthy donors. General study findings and limits: What a later analysis reportedly showed was that an Asian-associated ancestry cluster had fewer N-insertions than the approximately 670-donor mean. In a later analysis, CMV-associated beta chains were mostly HLA-associated, it appeared. Reports showed the classifier diagnosing cytomegalovirus status with high specificity and sensitivity.

Primers included in the PCR were 60 Vbeta and 13 Jbeta primers. Measured with immunoSEQ multiplex PCR; TCRdb has only the in-frame clones, and not every one. The profile shows about 190,000 clones, 79% of them singletons. V lost 6 bases and J 8 bases, leaving 11 bases between the germline ends. The CDR3 runs to 13 residues. Germline assignment: CDR1 WNHNN and CDR2 SYGVQD (reference sequence). As to this clone: Its antigen is as yet unknown.

Samples came from healthy bone marrow donors. The chain employs TRBV10-1 and TRBJ1-6; perhaps TRBD1 as D (6 bases). This sequence was found in a woman aged 18-29 years in good health and CMV-seronegative. Sequenced material: PBMCs. As DNA, the CDR3 is TGCGCCAGCAGCGGGACATCTGATTCACCCCTCCACTTT. Its translation: CASSGTSDSPLHF.